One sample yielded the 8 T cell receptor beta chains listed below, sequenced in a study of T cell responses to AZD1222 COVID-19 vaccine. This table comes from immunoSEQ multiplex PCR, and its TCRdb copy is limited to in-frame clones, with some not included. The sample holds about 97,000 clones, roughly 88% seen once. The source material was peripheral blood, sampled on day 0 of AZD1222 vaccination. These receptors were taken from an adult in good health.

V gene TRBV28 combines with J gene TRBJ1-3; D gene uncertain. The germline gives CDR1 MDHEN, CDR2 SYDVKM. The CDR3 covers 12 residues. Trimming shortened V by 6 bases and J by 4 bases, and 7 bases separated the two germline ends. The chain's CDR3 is CASSPRGNTIYF. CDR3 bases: TGTGCCAGCAGCCCGAGGGGAAACACCATATATTTT.

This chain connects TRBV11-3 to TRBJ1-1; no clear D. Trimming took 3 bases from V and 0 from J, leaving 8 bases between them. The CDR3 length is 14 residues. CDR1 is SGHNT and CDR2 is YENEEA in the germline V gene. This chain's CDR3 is CASSLSTVNTEAFF. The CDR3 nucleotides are TGTGCCAGCAGCTTGAGTACAGTGAACACTGAAGCTTTCTTT. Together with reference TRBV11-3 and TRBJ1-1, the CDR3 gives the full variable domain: EAGVVQSPRYKIIEKKQPVAFWCNPISGHNTLYWYLQNLGQGPELLIRYENEEAVDDSQLPKDRFSAERLKGVDSTLKIQPAELGDSAVYLCASSLSTVNTEAFFGQGTRLTVV.

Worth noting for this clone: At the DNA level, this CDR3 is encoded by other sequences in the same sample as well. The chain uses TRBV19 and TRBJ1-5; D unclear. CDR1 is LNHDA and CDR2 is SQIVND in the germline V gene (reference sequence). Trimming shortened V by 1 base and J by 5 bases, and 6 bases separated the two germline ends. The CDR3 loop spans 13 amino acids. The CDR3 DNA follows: TGTGCCAGTAGTATAGGCGGGGATCAGCCCCAGCATTTT. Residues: CASSIGGDQPQHF.

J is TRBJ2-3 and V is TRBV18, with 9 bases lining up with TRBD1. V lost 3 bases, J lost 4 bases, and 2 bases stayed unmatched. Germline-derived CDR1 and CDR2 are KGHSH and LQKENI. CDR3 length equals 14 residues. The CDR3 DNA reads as TGTGCCAGCTCACCGACAGGGGGTGCAGATACGCAGTATTTT. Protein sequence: CASSPTGGADTQYF.

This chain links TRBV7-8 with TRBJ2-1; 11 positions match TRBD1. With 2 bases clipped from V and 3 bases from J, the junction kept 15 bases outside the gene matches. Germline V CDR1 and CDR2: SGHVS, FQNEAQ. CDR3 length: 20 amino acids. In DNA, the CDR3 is TGTGCCAGCAGCTTACCAGGACAGGGGGCGCCTAGCGGCCTCTACAATGAGCAGTTCTTC. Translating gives CASSLPGQGAPSGLYNEQFF.

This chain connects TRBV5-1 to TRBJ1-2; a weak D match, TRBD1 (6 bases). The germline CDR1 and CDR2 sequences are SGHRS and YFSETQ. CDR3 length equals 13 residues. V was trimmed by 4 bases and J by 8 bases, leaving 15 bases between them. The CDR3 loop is CASSREAGDGYTF. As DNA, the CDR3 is TGCGCCAGCAGCCGAGAGGCAGGGGACGGCTACACCTTC. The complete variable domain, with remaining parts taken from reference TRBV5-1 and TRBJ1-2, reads KAGVTQTPRYLIKTRGQQVTLSCSPISGHRSVSWYQQTPGQGLQFLFEYFSETQRNKGNFPGRFSGRQFSNSRSEMNVSTLELGDSALYLCASSREAGDGYTFGSGTRLTVV.

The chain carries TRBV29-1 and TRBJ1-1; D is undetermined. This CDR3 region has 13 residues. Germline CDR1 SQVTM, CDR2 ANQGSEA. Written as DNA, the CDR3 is TGCAGGGTCAGTCATGGAGACAACACTGAAGCTTTCTTT. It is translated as CRVSHGDNTEAFF.

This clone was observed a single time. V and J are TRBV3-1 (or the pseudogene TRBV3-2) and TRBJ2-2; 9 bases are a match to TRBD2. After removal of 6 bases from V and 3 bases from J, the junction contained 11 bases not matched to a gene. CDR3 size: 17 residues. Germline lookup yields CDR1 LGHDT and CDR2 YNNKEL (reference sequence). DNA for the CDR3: TGTGCCAGCAGAGTCCCCCCTCGCGGGGGGGACACCGGGGAGCTGTTTTTT. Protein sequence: CASRVPPRGGDTGELFF.